Presented here are 18 T cell receptor beta chains from one specimen sequenced in a study of blood T cell repertoires in COVID-19. The assay was immunoSEQ multiplex PCR, and TCRdb's table has in-frame clones only and misses some. The sample consists of tens of thousands of clones, about 82% of them appearing once. Input material: peripheral blood. The receptors shown here come from a woman between 55 and 75 years old with acute or convalescent COVID-19.

This chain links TRBV18 with TRBJ1-3; TRBD1 might be the D (5 bases). Germline-derived CDR1 and CDR2 are KGHSH and LQKENI. The ends were cut back, 1 base at V and 4 bases at J, with 14 bases in the middle. The CDR3 runs 16 residues. The CDR3, as DNA: TGTGCCAGCTCACCACTGGGGGAGGAATCCGGAAACACCATATATTTT. Translation: CASSPLGEESGNTIYF.

This clone was seen a few times. V gene TRBV29-1 combines with J gene TRBJ2-3; 8 bases align to TRBD2. The CDR3 consists of 14 residues. The germline CDR1 and CDR2 sequences are SQVTM and ANQGSEA. CDR3 region: CTTLHGRGPDTQYF. The CDR3 DNA reads TGCACCACTCTCCACGGGAGGGGCCCAGATACGCAGTATTTT.

The CDR3 DNA follows: TGTGCCAGTATCGGGATCAATCAGCCCCAGCATTTT. Protein product: CASIGINQPQHF. The chain is built from TRBV19 and TRBJ1-5; no definite D call. The CDR3 consists of 12 residues. CDR1 is LNHDA and CDR2 is SQIVND in the germline V gene (reference sequence). Trimming pared 7 bases from V and 3 bases from J, leaving 7 bases between.

CDR3 protein: CASPKLGAPGTDTQYF. Here the CDR3 DNA reads TGTGCCAGCCCCAAGCTGGGGGCCCCTGGCACAGATACGCAGTATTTT. V gene TRBV28 combines with J gene TRBJ2-3; D possibly corresponds to TRBD1 (6 bases). The CDR3 consists of 16 residues. V was clipped by 8 bases and J by 1 base, with 19 bases between them. Germline V gene lookup returns CDR1 MDHEN and CDR2 SYDVKM.

CDR3 nucleotides: TGTGCCAGCAGCCAAGAGCCAGCGGTTCTCAATGAGCAGTTCTTC. Amino acid sequence: CASSQEPAVLNEQFF. The V gene is TRBV3-1 (or the pseudogene TRBV3-2), the J gene TRBJ2-1; D perhaps matches TRBD2 (5 bases). The V end was cut by 0 bases, the J end by 6 bases, with 12 bases between. The CDR3 runs to 15 residues. The germline V gene encodes CDR1 LGHDT and CDR2 YNNKEL (reference sequence).

J is TRBJ1-1 and V is TRBV5-1; D call uncertain. Germline V gene lookup returns CDR1 SGHRS and CDR2 YFSETQ. The CDR3 spans 13 residues. Trimming pared 4 bases from V and 1 base from J, leaving 8 bases between. The DNA of the CDR3 is TGCGCCAGCAGCGTGGACGGGAACACTGAAGCTTTCTTT. Translated, it gives CASSVDGNTEAFF.

The CDR3 sequence: CASSLTGYYGYTF. As DNA, the CDR3 is TGTGCCAGCAGTCTAACAGGGTACTATGGCTACACCTTC. The rearrangement joins TRBV28 to TRBJ1-2; TRBD1 is a possible D gene (6 bases). Germline V gene sequence: CDR1 MDHEN, CDR2 SYDVKM. The CDR3 sequence is 13 residues long. V lost 5 bases and J 3 bases, leaving 10 bases between the germline ends.

The chain combines TRBV7-8 with TRBJ1-1; 9 bases align to TRBD1. This CDR3 spans 18 amino acids. With V trimmed by 1 base and J by 3 bases, 12 bases remained unmatched. The germline gives CDR1 SGHVS, CDR2 FQNEAQ. Here the CDR3 reads CASSLVAPTGGLYTEAFF. The CDR3 DNA follows: TGTGCCAGCAGCTTAGTCGCCCCAACAGGGGGCTTGTACACTGAAGCTTTCTTT.

This clone was counted once. The V gene is TRBV10-3, the J gene TRBJ1-1; D unresolved. Trimming removed 6 bases from V and 6 bases from J, with 14 bases in between. Per germline, CDR1 ENHRY and CDR2 SYGVKD. The length of the CDR3 is 13 residues. For the CDR3, the DNA is TGTGCCATCAGCGTAGGTGACCGGGCTGAAGCTTTCTTT. Translated: CAISVGDRAEAFF.

DNA of the CDR3: TGTGCCAGCAGTCGGGATGGGTGGGGATCTCAGCCCCAGCATTTT. Amino acids: CASSRDGWGSQPQHF. The gene calls are TRBV27 and TRBJ1-5; D not certain. This CDR3 has 15 residues. The germline V gene encodes CDR1 MNHEY and CDR2 SMNVEV (reference sequence). The V gene lost 5 bases and the J gene lost 6 bases, with 17 bases spanning the gap.

This clone has only one observation. The V call is TRBV30, the J call TRBJ2-5; D is ambiguous. This CDR3 has 13 residues. V was shortened by 1 base and J by 5 bases, with 11 bases between the two germline ends. Germline V gene lookup returns CDR1 GTSNPN and CDR2 SVGIG (reference sequence). This CDR3 is CAWSGQIGETQYF. The CDR3 DNA sequence: TGTGCCTGGAGTGGACAAATTGGGGAGACCCAGTACTTC.

The genes are TRBV11-1 and TRBJ1-1; D is ambiguous. Per the germline V gene, CDR1 is SGHAT and CDR2 is FQDESV (reference sequence). Trimming stripped 5 bases from V and 1 base from J, with 5 bases between. CDR3 length: 12 residues. CDR3 residues: CASSRQNTEAFF. DNA for the CDR3: TGTGCCAGCAGCCGACAGAACACTGAAGCTTTCTTT.

The chain couples TRBV6-5 to TRBJ2-7, with TRBD2 matching over 7 bases. Trimming removed 3 bases from V and 7 bases from J; junction bases left unmatched: 12. Germline loops: CDR1 MNHEY, CDR2 SVGAGI. CDR3 length: 15 amino acids. The CDR3 DNA reads as TGTGCCAGCAGTTATCGGGGCGGGAGTACCGGGGAGCAGTACTTC. This gives the protein CASSYRGGSTGEQYF.

This chain connects TRBV28 to TRBJ1-1, with unresolved D. This CDR3 spans 15 amino acids. Trimming shortened V by 3 bases and J by 2 bases, and 13 bases separated the two germline ends. Germline V gene lookup returns CDR1 MDHEN and CDR2 SYDVKM. CDR3 sequence (DNA): TGTGCCAGCAGTTTTGAAGTCAGAACAAACACTGAAGCTTTCTTT. Translated, it gives CASSFEVRTNTEAFF.

The V gene is TRBV14, the J gene TRBJ2-7; 9 bases line up with TRBD2. Germline lookup yields CDR1 SGHDN and CDR2 FVKESK. V shed 3 bases, J shed 7 bases, and the junction held 13 bases outside the gene matches. This CDR3 has 16 residues. The CDR3 loop is CASSHPRLAGLGEQYF. The CDR3, as DNA: TGTGCCAGCAGCCATCCTCGTCTAGCGGGACTTGGGGAGCAGTACTTC.

This clone turned up a few times. The rearrangement links TRBV30 to TRBJ1-3; 7 bases match TRBD1. The CDR3 consists of 14 residues. The V gene end was trimmed by 3 bases and the J gene end by 1 base; junction bases not matched to a gene: 3. Germline values: CDR1 GTSNPN, CDR2 SVGIG (reference sequence). The CDR3 sequence: CAWRIRGSGNTIYF. The CDR3 bases are TGTGCCTGGAGAATCAGGGGGTCTGGAAACACCATATATTTT. The full variable domain, completed using reference TRBV30 and TRBJ1-3, is SQTIHQWPATLVQPVGSPLSLECTVEGTSNPNLYWYRQAAGRGLQLLFYSVGIGQISSEVPQNLSASRPQDRQFILSSKKLLLSDSGFYLCAWRIRGSGNTIYFGEGSWLTVV.

The genes are TRBV6-1 and TRBJ2-5; D might be TRBD1 (5 bases). V lost 1 base, J lost 4 bases, and 16 bases lay in between. The germline V gene has CDR1 MNHNS and CDR2 SASEGT. The CDR3 consists of 16 residues. Written as DNA, the CDR3 is TGTGCCAGCAGTGAAGTAGGGGTAGGGGCCCCAGAGACCCAGTACTTC. The encoded protein is CASSEVGVGAPETQYF.

The genes are TRBV9 and TRBJ2-5; the match to TRBD2 covers 8 bases. Germline CDR1 is SGDLS and CDR2 is YYNGEE. This CDR3 is 14 amino acids long. V lost 0 bases, J lost 3 bases, and 1 base stayed unmatched. CDR3 region: CASSVGLAKETQYF. In nucleotides, the CDR3 is TGTGCCAGCAGCGTAGGACTAGCGAAAGAGACCCAGTACTTC.